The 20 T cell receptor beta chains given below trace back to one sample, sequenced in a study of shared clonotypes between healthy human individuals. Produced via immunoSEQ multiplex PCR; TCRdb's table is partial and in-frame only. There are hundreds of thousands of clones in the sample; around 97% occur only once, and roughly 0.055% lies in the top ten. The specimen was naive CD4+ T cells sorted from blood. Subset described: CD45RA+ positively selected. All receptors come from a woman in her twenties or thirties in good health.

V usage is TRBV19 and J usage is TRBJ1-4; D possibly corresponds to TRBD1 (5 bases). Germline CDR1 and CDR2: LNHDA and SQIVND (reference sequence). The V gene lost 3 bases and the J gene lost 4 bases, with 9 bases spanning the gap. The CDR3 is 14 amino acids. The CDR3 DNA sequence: TGTGCCAGTAGTATTTGGGGGAATAATGAAAAACTGTTTTTT. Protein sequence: CASSIWGNNEKLFF.

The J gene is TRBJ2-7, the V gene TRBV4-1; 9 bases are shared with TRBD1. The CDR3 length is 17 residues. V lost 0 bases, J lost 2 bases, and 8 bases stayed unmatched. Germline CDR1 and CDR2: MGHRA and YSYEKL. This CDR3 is CASSQEHWTGDPYEQYF. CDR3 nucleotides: TGCGCCAGCAGCCAAGAGCACTGGACAGGGGACCCCTACGAGCAGTACTTC.

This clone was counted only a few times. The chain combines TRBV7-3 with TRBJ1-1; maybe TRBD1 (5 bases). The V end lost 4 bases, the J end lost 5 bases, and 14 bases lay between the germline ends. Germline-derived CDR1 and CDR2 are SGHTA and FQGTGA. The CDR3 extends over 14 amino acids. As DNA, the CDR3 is TGTGCCAGCAGCTCGGGACTCTCGAGGACTGAAGCTTTCTTT. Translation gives CASSSGLSRTEAFF.

Here the CDR3 reads CASSTYLGLAGLGETQYF. CDR3 DNA sequence: TGTGCCAGCAGTACTTATTTGGGACTAGCGGGCCTTGGAGAGACCCAGTACTTC. The chain carries TRBV25-1 and TRBJ2-5; TRBD2 agrees at 12 bases. CDR3 length: 18 amino acids. V shed 5 bases, J shed 4 bases, and the junction held 14 bases outside the gene matches. Germline V gene lookup returns CDR1 MGHDK and CDR2 SYGVNS.

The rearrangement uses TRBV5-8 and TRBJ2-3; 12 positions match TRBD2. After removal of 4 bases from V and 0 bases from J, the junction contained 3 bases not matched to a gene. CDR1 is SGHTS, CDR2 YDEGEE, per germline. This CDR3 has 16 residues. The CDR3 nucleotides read TGTGCCAGCAGCCTCGGGACTAGCGGGAGCACAGATACGCAGTATTTT. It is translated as CASSLGTSGSTDTQYF.

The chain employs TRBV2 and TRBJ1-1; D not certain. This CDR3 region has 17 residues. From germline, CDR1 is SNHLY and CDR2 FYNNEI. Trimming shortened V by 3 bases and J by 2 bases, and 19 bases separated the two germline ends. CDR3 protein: CASSESRPSVGNTEAFF. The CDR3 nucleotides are TGTGCCAGCAGTGAGAGTAGACCCTCCGTCGGTAACACTGAAGCTTTCTTT.

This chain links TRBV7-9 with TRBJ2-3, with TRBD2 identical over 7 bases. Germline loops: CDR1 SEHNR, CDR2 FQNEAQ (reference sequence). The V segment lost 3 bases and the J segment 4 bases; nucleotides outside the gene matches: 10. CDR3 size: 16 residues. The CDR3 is CASSFPTSSGPDTQYF. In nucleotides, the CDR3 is TGTGCCAGCAGCTTCCCGACTAGCAGCGGGCCAGATACGCAGTATTTT.

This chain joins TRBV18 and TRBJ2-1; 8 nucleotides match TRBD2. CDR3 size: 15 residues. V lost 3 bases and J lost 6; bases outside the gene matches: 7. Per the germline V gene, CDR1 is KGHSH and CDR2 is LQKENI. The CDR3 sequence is CASSPPGLGSNEQFF. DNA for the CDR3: TGTGCCAGCTCACCCCCGGGACTAGGATCCAATGAGCAGTTCTTC.

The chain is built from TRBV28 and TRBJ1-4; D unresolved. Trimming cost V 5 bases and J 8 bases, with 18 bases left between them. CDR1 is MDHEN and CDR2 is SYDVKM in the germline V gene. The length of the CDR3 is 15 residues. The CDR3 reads CASSVAGPSTEKLFF. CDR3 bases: TGTGCCAGCAGTGTCGCCGGACCATCCACCGAAAAACTGTTTTTT.

In DNA, the CDR3 is TGTGCCAGCGGAAAGGGACAGCACACAGATACGCAGTATTTT. This gives the protein CASGKGQHTDTQYF. The chain employs TRBV7-2 and TRBJ2-3, with 7 bases identical to TRBD1. V was pared by 8 bases and J by 2 bases, with 7 bases of the junction left unmatched. Germline CDR1 is SGHTA and CDR2 is FQGNSA. CDR3 size: 14 residues.

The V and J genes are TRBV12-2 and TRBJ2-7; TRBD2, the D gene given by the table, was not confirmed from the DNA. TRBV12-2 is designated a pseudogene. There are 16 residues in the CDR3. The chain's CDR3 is CASRSMLAVSSYEQYF. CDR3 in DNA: TGTGCAAGTCGCTCGATGCTAGCGGTGAGCTCCTACGAGCAGTACTTC.

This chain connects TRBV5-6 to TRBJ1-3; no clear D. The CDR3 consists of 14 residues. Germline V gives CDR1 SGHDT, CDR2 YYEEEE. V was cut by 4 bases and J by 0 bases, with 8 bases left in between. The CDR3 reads CASSPLSSGNTIYF. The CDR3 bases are TGTGCCAGCAGCCCGCTTAGCTCTGGAAACACCATATATTTT.

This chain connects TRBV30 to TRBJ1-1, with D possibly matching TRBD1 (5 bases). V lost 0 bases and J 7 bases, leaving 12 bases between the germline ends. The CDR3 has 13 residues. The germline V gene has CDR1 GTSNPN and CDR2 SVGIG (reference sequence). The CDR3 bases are TGTGCCTGGAGTGTGGTGGGGGGGGTTGAAGCTTTCTTT. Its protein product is CAWSVVGGVEAFF.

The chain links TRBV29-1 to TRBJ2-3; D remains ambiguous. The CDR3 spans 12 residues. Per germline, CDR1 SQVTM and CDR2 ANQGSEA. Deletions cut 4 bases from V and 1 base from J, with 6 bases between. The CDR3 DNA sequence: TGCAGCGTTGTGCCAGGCACAGATACGCAGTATTTT. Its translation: CSVVPGTDTQYF.

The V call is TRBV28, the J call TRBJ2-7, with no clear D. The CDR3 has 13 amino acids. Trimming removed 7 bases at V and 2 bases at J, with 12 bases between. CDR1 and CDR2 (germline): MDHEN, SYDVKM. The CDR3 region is CASTADGTYEQYF. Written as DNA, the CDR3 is TGTGCCAGCACCGCGGACGGAACCTACGAGCAGTACTTC. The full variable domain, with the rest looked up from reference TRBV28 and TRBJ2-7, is DVKVTQSSRYLVKRTGEKVFLECVQDMDHENMFWYRQDPGLGLRLIYFSYDVKMKEKGDIPEGYSVSREKKERFSLILESASTNQTSMYLCASTADGTYEQYFGPGTRLTVT.

The CDR3 reads CASSDSGAGEAFF. In DNA, the CDR3 is TGTGCCAGCAGTGATAGTGGGGCAGGGGAAGCTTTCTTT. The J gene is TRBJ1-1, the V gene TRBV6-1, with D perhaps matching TRBD1 (5 bases). Trimming shortened V by 3 bases and J by 8 bases, and 13 bases separated the two germline ends. The length of the CDR3 is 13 residues. The V gene's germline CDR1 is MNHNS and CDR2 SASEGT.

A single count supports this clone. The CDR3 DNA sequence: TGCGCCAGCAGCCAAGATGAATCGCAGGGGCGCGTTGACTCCTACGAGCAGTACTTC. Residues: CASSQDESQGRVDSYEQYF. This chain links TRBV4-1 with TRBJ2-7; a possible D gene is TRBD1 (6 bases). This CDR3 is 19 amino acids long. Germline V gives CDR1 MGHRA, CDR2 YSYEKL. V was trimmed by 0 bases and J by 0 bases, leaving 21 bases between them.

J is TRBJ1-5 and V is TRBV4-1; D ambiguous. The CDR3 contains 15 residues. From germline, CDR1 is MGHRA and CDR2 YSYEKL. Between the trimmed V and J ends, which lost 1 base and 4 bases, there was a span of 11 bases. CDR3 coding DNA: TGCGCCAGCAGCCAAGGTGGGCAGCTTAATCAGCCCCAGCATTTT. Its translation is CASSQGGQLNQPQHF.

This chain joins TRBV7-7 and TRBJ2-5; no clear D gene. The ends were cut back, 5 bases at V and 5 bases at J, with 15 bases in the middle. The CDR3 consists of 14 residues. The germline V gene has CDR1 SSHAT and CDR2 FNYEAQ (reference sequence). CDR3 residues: CASSLRPPPETQYF. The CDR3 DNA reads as TGTGCCAGCAGCCTACGACCCCCCCCGGAGACCCAGTACTTC.

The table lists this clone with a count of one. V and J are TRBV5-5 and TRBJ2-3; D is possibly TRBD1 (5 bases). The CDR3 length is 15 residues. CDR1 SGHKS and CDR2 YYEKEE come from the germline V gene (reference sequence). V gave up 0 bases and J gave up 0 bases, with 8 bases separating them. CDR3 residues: CASSLARVSTDTQYF. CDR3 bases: TGTGCCAGCAGCTTGGCCAGGGTCAGCACAGATACGCAGTATTTT.